The 2 T cell receptor beta chains in this list originate from one sample, sequenced in a study of blood T cell repertoires in COVID-19. The data were produced by immunoSEQ multiplex PCR, yet TCRdb's version contains in-frame clones alone and is incomplete. Of hundreds of thousands of clones listed, approximately 90% are singletons. Material for sequencing was peripheral blood. These receptors all stem from a man aged 18 to 30 with active or convalescent COVID-19.

V is TRBV4-1 and J is TRBJ1-4; D perhaps matches TRBD1 (5 bases). This CDR3 has 15 residues. The ends were cut back, 1 base at V and 8 bases at J, with 14 bases in the middle. Looked up from germline, CDR1 is MGHRA and CDR2 is YSYEKL. CDR3 amino acids: CASSQAPTDREKLFF. CDR3 sequence (DNA): TGCGCCAGCAGCCAAGCGCCAACCGACAGAGAAAAACTGTTTTTT.

The J gene is TRBJ2-7, the V gene TRBV4-1, with D perhaps matching TRBD1 (5 bases). The CDR3 runs to 15 residues. Trimming left V 1 base short and J 3 bases short, with 13 bases between. CDR1 and CDR2 (germline): MGHRA, YSYEKL. The CDR3 sequence is CASSQGSGPHYEQYF. The DNA of the CDR3 is TGCGCCAGCAGCCAAGGTTCAGGGCCTCACTACGAGCAGTACTTC.